The 3 T cell receptor beta chains reported below all come from one sample, sequenced in a study of Tregs in tolerant kidney transplant recipients. Method: immunoSEQ multiplex PCR; TCRdb's copy keeps in-frame clones and lacks some. The table for this sample gives 30,000 to 35,000 clones. The sequencing here drew on CD8+ T cells from blood, taken before the transplant. The origin of the receptors is a human donor who received a combined kidney and bone marrow transplant.

A remark on this clone: With the read ending 3 residues before the CDR3 end, the germline J gene is used to fill in that end. This chain joins TRBV29-1 and TRBJ1-2; TRBD1 is a possible D gene (6 bases). The V gene lost 3 bases and the J gene lost 6 bases, with 11 bases spanning the gap. Germline values: CDR1 SQVTM, CDR2 ANQGSEA. There are 12 residues in the CDR3. The CDR3: CSVDLGANGYTF. The CDR3 DNA, read in part, is TGCAGCGTTGACCTGGGGGCCAATGGC.

With respect to this clone: The read ends 3 residues shy of where the CDR3 ends; the end is completed using the germline J gene. The chain links TRBV19 to TRBJ2-4; weak D call: TRBD1 (5 bases). V dropped 6 bases and J dropped 0 bases, with 12 bases sitting between them. The CDR3 contains 15 residues. Germline V CDR1 and CDR2: LNHDA, SQIVND (reference sequence). The DNA read from the CDR3 is TGTGCCAGTAGGCAGGGATCGGGAGCCAAAAACATT. It specifies CASRQGSGAKNI. In full, the CDR3 reads CASRQGSGAKNIQYF.

A remark on this clone: The read stops 3 residues short of the end of the CDR3; the missing end is completed from the germline J gene. V is TRBV6-4 and J is TRBJ1-1, with D perhaps matching TRBD1 (5 bases). V gave up 2 bases and J gave up 1 base, with 5 bases separating them. From germline, CDR1 is MRHNA and CDR2 SNTAGT. CDR3 length equals 13 residues. Partial CDR3 DNA: TGTGCCAGCAGTGACAGGGGGAACACTGAA. Translated: CASSDRGNTE. The whole CDR3 region reads CASSDRGNTEAFF.